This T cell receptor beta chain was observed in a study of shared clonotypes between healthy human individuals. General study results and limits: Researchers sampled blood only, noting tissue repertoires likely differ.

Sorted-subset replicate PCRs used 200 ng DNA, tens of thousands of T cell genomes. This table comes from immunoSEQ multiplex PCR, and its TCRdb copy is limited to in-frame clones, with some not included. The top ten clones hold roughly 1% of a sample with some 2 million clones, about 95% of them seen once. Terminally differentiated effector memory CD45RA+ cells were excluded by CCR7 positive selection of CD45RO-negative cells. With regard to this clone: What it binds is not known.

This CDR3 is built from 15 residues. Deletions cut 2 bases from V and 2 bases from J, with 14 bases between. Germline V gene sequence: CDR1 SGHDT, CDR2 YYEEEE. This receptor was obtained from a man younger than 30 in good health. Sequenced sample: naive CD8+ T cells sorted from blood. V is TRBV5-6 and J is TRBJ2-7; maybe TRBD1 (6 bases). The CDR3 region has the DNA TGTGCCAGCAGCTTTTACGACAGGCCTGCCTACGAGCAGTACTTC. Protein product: CASSFYDRPAYEQYF.